Listed here are 12 T cell receptor beta chains from one sample, sequenced in a study of blood T cell repertoires in COVID-19. Here immunoSEQ multiplex PCR was the method, and the copy in TCRdb shows in-frame clones only, minus some. The sample lists some 150,000 clones, about 88% seen once, with about 2.4% in the top ten. Sequencing input: peripheral blood. These receptors came from a woman in her 70s with acute or convalescent COVID-19.

The chain carries TRBV27 and TRBJ1-6; D not certain. Germline lookup yields CDR1 MNHEY and CDR2 SMNVEV (reference sequence). The CDR3 length is 13 residues. The V end was cut by 0 bases, the J end by 7 bases, with 4 bases between. CDR3 loop: CASSLSGNSPLHF. The CDR3 bases are TGTGCCAGCAGTTTATCCGGGAATTCACCCCTCCACTTT.

This chain uses TRBV10-3 with TRBJ2-7, with D perhaps matching TRBD2 (5 bases). V gave up 10 bases and J gave up 7 bases, with 17 bases separating them. Germline V gene lookup returns CDR1 ENHRY and CDR2 SYGVKD. CDR3 length equals 12 residues. As DNA, the CDR3 is TGTGCCACCGCTCAGGCCCGAGGGGAGCAGTACTTC. Translated: CATAQARGEQYF.

CDR3 DNA: TGTGCCAGCAGTAAACACAGGGGGGATAATGAAAAACTGTTTTTT. Translating it yields CASSKHRGDNEKLFF. The V and J genes are TRBV2 and TRBJ1-4; TRBD1 matches at 8 bases. The trim removed 5 bases at V and 4 bases at J, leaving 6 bases unmatched. Germline V lookup: CDR1 SNHLY, CDR2 FYNNEI. The CDR3 has 15 amino acids.

The rearrangement links TRBV5-1 to TRBJ2-1, with TRBD2 matching 9 bases. The CDR3 contains 16 residues. Trimming took 6 bases from V and 3 from J; bases not matched to a gene: 10. Germline V lookup: CDR1 SGHRS, CDR2 YFSETQ. The CDR3 sequence: CASMPGSGGFYNEQFF. CDR3 coding DNA: TGCGCCAGCATGCCAGGCAGCGGGGGGTTCTACAATGAGCAGTTCTTC.

This clone has a handful of counts. This chain uses TRBV6-2 or TRBV6-3 with TRBJ2-4; TRBD2 matches at 10 bases. Losses at the gene ends were 5 bases for V and 2 bases for J; bases not matched to a gene: 6. The CDR3 runs 16 residues. The germline CDR1 and CDR2 sequences are MNHEY and SVGEGT. CDR3 in amino acids: CASSDKLAGTKNIQYF. Here the CDR3 DNA reads TGTGCCAGCAGTGACAAACTAGCGGGGACCAAAAACATTCAGTACTTC.

The chain recombines TRBV19 with TRBJ1-1, with D unresolved. The V end was cut by 5 bases, the J end by 0 bases, with 10 bases between. The CDR3 is 14 residues long. The germline gives CDR1 LNHDA, CDR2 SQIVND (reference sequence). The CDR3 DNA sequence: TGTGCCAGTAGTCCGGCAGACATGAACACTGAAGCTTTCTTT. Translation: CASSPADMNTEAFF.

The chain uses TRBV7-3 and TRBJ2-5, with TRBD1 identical over 7 bases. The CDR3 runs to 16 residues. The ends lost 0 bases at V and 1 base at J; junction bases unmatched: 5. Germline-derived CDR1 and CDR2 are SGHTA and FQGTGA. The CDR3 nucleotides are TGTGCCAGCAGCTTAACGGGGACAGCGCCCCAAGAGACCCAGTACTTC. Translated: CASSLTGTAPQETQYF.

The genes are TRBV14 and TRBJ1-5, with 7 positions matching TRBD1. The CDR3 is 14 amino acids. The V and J ends lost 3 bases and 7 bases, in that order; junction bases with no gene match: 6. Germline-derived CDR1 and CDR2 are SGHDN and FVKESK. The CDR3 DNA is TGTGCCAGCAGCCAGGGGTCAGGGGGACAGCCCCAGCATTTT. Protein sequence: CASSQGSGGQPQHF.

The rearrangement joins TRBV4-3 to TRBJ2-4, with D possibly matching TRBD1 (5 bases). Germline V gives CDR1 LGHNA, CDR2 YSLEER. The CDR3 totals 16 residues. Trimming removed 3 bases at V and 0 bases at J, with 12 bases between. CDR3 in amino acids: CASSQDRGPAKNIQYF. The CDR3 coding sequence is TGCGCCAGCAGCCAGGATAGGGGCCCAGCCAAAAACATTCAGTACTTC.

This chain links TRBV5-5 with TRBJ2-3; no clear D. V shed 3 bases and J shed 0 bases, with 14 bases lying between them. Germline lookup yields CDR1 SGHKS and CDR2 YYEKEE (reference sequence). CDR3 size: 16 residues. CDR3 residues: CASSSLVGTSTDTQYF. CDR3 sequence (DNA): TGTGCCAGCAGCTCATTGGTGGGCACTAGCACAGATACGCAGTATTTT.

This sequence joins TRBV5-4 and TRBJ1-1; 11 nucleotides line up with TRBD1. Germline V lookup: CDR1 SGHNT, CDR2 YYREEE (reference sequence). Trimming took 2 bases from V and 6 from J; bases not matched to a gene: 3. This CDR3 has 14 residues. The CDR3 DNA reads as TGTGCCAGCAGCTTCGGACAGGGGGCAGCTGAAGCTTTCTTT. Protein: CASSFGQGAAEAFF.

The chain is built from TRBV7-2 and TRBJ1-3; D not resolved. The CDR3 sequence is 15 residues long. Per germline, CDR1 SGHTA and CDR2 FQGNSA. V was cut by 5 bases and J by 4 bases, with 15 bases left in between. The CDR3 nucleotides read TGTGCCAGCAGCCCACAGTCGGAAAGAGGAAACACCATATATTTT. As protein: CASSPQSERGNTIYF. Looking up the rest from reference TRBV7-2 and TRBJ1-3 gives the full variable domain: GAGVSQSPSNKVTEKGKDVELRCDPISGHTALYWYRQSLGQGLEFLIYFQGNSAPDKSGLPSDRFSAERTGGSVSTLTIQRTQQEDSAVYLCASSPQSERGNTIYFGEGSWLTVV.